This passage covers 25 T cell receptor beta chains from one sample sequenced in a study of cytomegalovirus exposure and HLA in healthy donors. The PCR had 60 Vbeta and 13 Jbeta primers. Sequencing used immunoSEQ multiplex PCR; TCRdb keeps in-frame clones, though not all of them. In the table there are fewer than 200,000 clones, around 68% of which are singletons. Sequenced input: PBMCs. The receptor source for this set is a woman aged 40-49 years in good health and CMV-seropositive.

The V and J genes are TRBV5-6 and TRBJ2-5; no clear D gene. The end of the DNA aligns better with TRBJ2-7, so the J call may be wrong. Germline V lookup: CDR1 SGHDT, CDR2 YYEEEE. The CDR3 extends over 13 amino acids. The CDR3 nucleotides are TGTGCCAGCAGCTTGGGAAGCTCCTACGAGCAGTACTTC. Encoded protein: CASSLGSSYEQYF.

The chain is built from TRBV6-1 and TRBJ2-2; TRBD1 is a possible D gene (6 bases). Looked up from germline, CDR1 is MNHNS and CDR2 is SASEGT. Trimming cost V 8 bases and J 4 bases, with 14 bases left between them. This CDR3 is built from 14 residues. Written as DNA, the CDR3 is TGTGCCAGCCACAGGGAATCGGGCACCGGGGAGCTGTTTTTT. Protein: CASHRESGTGELFF.

V and J are TRBV19 and TRBJ1-5, with TRBD1 as a possible D gene (6 bases). Trimming left V 3 bases short and J 6 bases short, with 15 bases between. CDR1 and CDR2 from the germline V gene are LNHDA and SQIVND (reference sequence). The CDR3 covers 15 residues. The CDR3 region has the DNA TGTGCCAGTAGTATTATGGACAGTTGGAGTCAGCCCCAGCATTTT. It specifies CASSIMDSWSQPQHF.

CDR3 amino acids: CASRIRTGRESVNTEAFF. CDR3 DNA sequence: TGCGCCAGCCGAATCCGGACAGGGAGAGAGTCGGTGAACACTGAAGCTTTCTTT. The V call is TRBV23-1, the J call TRBJ1-1; 8 nucleotides align to TRBD1. TRBV23-1 carries the ORF label, with uncertain function. Unmatched junction bases numbered 17, after V lost 8 bases and J lost 0 bases. The CDR3 is 18 amino acids.

The rearrangement uses TRBV7-9 and TRBJ1-5, with a tentative D call TRBD1 (5 bases). The CDR3 is 12 amino acids. The germline gives CDR1 SEHNR, CDR2 FQNEAQ (reference sequence). Trimming took off 3 bases at V and 7 bases at J, with 7 bases between the two ends. The CDR3 reads CASSFTGQPQHF. The CDR3 DNA reads as TGTGCCAGCAGCTTTACAGGCCAGCCCCAGCATTTT.

Written as DNA, the CDR3 is TGCGCCAGCAGTCAATCGCGGGTAGGGTCGATGAACACTGAAGCTTTCTTT. Its translation is CASSQSRVGSMNTEAFF. The V call is TRBV23-1, the J call TRBJ1-1; D is uncertain. TRBV23-1 is filed as an ORF, its function uncertain. Trimming shortened V by 0 bases and J by 0 bases, and 14 bases separated the two germline ends. The CDR3 spans 17 residues.

A few counts support this clone. The chain carries TRBV11-2 and TRBJ1-2; no firm D call. Germline-derived CDR1 and CDR2 are SGHAT and FQNNGV. CDR3 size: 13 residues. The germline V and J ends were trimmed by 0 bases and 8 bases, with 10 bases remaining between them. CDR3 residues: CASSLDLERGYTF. DNA for the CDR3: TGTGCCAGCAGCTTAGATTTGGAGCGCGGCTACACCTTC. Full variable domain (remainder filled in from reference TRBV11-2 and TRBJ1-2): EAGVAQSPRYKIIEKRQSVAFWCNPISGHATLYWYQQILGQGPKLLIQFQNNGVVDDSQLPKDRFSAERLKGVDSTLKIQPAKLEDSAVYLCASSLDLERGYTFGSGTRLTVV.

In its sample, this clone was seen once. The gene calls are TRBV4-2 and TRBJ1-3, with a weak D call TRBD1 (6 bases). CDR1 and CDR2 from the germline V gene are LGHNA and YNFKEQ. This CDR3 has 17 residues. V lost 1 base and J 1 base, leaving 14 bases between the germline ends. The CDR3 DNA follows: TGTGCCAGCAGCCAAGCTTTATTACAGGGATCTGGAAACACCATATATTTT. As protein: CASSQALLQGSGNTIYF.

The genes are TRBV5-5 and TRBJ2-3, with TRBD1 matching 7 bases. J gave up 4 bases and V 4 bases, and 3 bases lay outside the gene matches. Per the germline V gene, CDR1 is SGHKS and CDR2 is YYEKEE (reference sequence). The CDR3 runs to 13 residues. The CDR3 region is CASSKTGADTQYF. CDR3 nucleotides: TGTGCCAGCAGCAAAACAGGGGCAGATACGCAGTATTTT.

This clone showed up just once. The chain links TRBV27 to TRBJ2-3; D remains unclear. Trimming cost V 3 bases and J 4 bases, with 5 bases left between them. CDR1 is MNHEY, CDR2 SMNVEV, per germline (reference sequence). The CDR3 has 12 residues. The CDR3 loop is CASSFSPDTQYF. The CDR3, as DNA: TGTGCCAGCAGTTTTAGTCCAGATACGCAGTATTTT.

The chain uses TRBV6-5 and TRBJ1-1; D is unclear. The germline V and J ends were trimmed by 6 bases and 4 bases, with 18 bases remaining between them. The CDR3 contains 15 residues. From germline, CDR1 is MNHEY and CDR2 SVGAGI. CDR3 sequence (DNA): TGTGCCAGCAGCCTCCAGATCCCCGGACTCACTGAAGCTTTCTTT. Its translation: CASSLQIPGLTEAFF.

This sequence joins TRBV7-2 and TRBJ2-3; TRBD1 matches at 10 bases. Per germline, CDR1 SGHTA and CDR2 FQGNSA. The length of the CDR3 is 15 residues. Losses at the gene ends were 5 bases for V and 2 bases for J; bases not matched to a gene: 4. The CDR3 protein is CASSPGQGYTDTQYF. CDR3 coding DNA: TGTGCCAGCAGCCCGGGACAGGGGTACACAGATACGCAGTATTTT.

There are a few counts of this clone. The V call is TRBV27, the J call TRBJ1-2; the match to TRBD1 covers 7 bases. The length of the CDR3 is 13 residues. Germline loops: CDR1 MNHEY, CDR2 SMNVEV (reference sequence). V dropped 3 bases and J dropped 5; count of bases not matched to a gene: 3. For the CDR3, the DNA is TGTGCCAGCAGTTTGGGCAGGGGGTATGGCTACACCTTC. The encoded protein is CASSLGRGYGYTF.

With respect to this clone: An end of the junction differs from the germline gene, which may be a read error. This specimen includes other DNA sequences encoding the same CDR3. V is TRBV6-1 and J is TRBJ1-4; 7 bases match TRBD1. The CDR3 runs 14 residues. The germline CDR1 and CDR2 sequences are MNHNS and SASEGT. CDR3 DNA: TGTGCTAGCAGAACCGGACAGGTCAATGAAAAACTGTTTTTT. Translating gives CASRTGQVNEKLFF.

This chain joins TRBV9 and TRBJ2-1, with TRBD2 matching over 13 bases. V lost 3 bases and J lost 0; bases outside the gene matches: 3. The CDR3 is 17 residues long. Germline lookup yields CDR1 SGDLS and CDR2 YYNGEE. The CDR3 DNA reads TGTGCCAGCAGCGATGGGACTAGCGGGGACTCCTACAATGAGCAGTTCTTC. Protein sequence: CASSDGTSGDSYNEQFF.

This clone turned up a few times. V usage is TRBV4-3 and J usage is TRBJ2-5; 7 bases are shared with TRBD2. Per the germline V gene, CDR1 is LGHNA and CDR2 is YSLEER. The CDR3 is 15 amino acids. V lost 1 base to trimming and J lost 5 bases; unmatched junction nucleotides: 7. CDR3 region: CASSQVVTSDETQYF. CDR3 nucleotides: TGCGCCAGCAGCCAAGTTGTCACTAGCGACGAGACCCAGTACTTC.

The table lists this clone with a count of one. This chain joins TRBV5-8 and TRBJ1-5; 8 bases map to TRBD1. V lost 3 bases to trimming and J lost 2 bases; unmatched junction nucleotides: 1. This CDR3 spans 14 amino acids. In germline, CDR1 is SGHTS, CDR2 YDEGEE. The CDR3 sequence is CASSSQGGNQPQHF. In nucleotides, the CDR3 is TGTGCCAGCAGCTCACAGGGGGGCAATCAGCCCCAGCATTTT.

Notes on this clone: Relative to the germline gene, one junction end is altered; a read error may explain this. J is TRBJ2-2 and V is TRBV6-5; tentatively, D is TRBD1 (6 bases). The germline gives CDR1 MNHEY, CDR2 SVGAGI. This CDR3 region has 16 residues. The CDR3 is CASSHSSTGNTGELFF. The CDR3 coding sequence is TGTGCCAGCAGTCACTCCTCGACAGGGAACACCGGGGAGCTGTTTTTT.

This sequence joins TRBV7-2 and TRBJ1-4; a possible D gene is TRBD1 (6 bases). V shed 1 base and J shed 5 bases, with 11 bases lying between them. CDR1 and CDR2 (germline): SGHTA, FQGNSA. CDR3 length: 15 amino acids. CDR3 DNA sequence: TGTGCCAGCAGCTTAGAAGGCAGGGGCAATGAAAAACTGTTTTTT. Amino acids: CASSLEGRGNEKLFF. Based on the CDR3 plus reference TRBV7-2 and TRBJ1-4, the full variable domain is GAGVSQSPSNKVTEKGKDVELRCDPISGHTALYWYRQSLGQGLEFLIYFQGNSAPDKSGLPSDRFSAERTGGSVSTLTIQRTQQEDSAVYLCASSLEGRGNEKLFFGSGTQLSVL.

V gene TRBV5-1 combines with J gene TRBJ2-5; TRBD1 agrees at 11 bases. The J call may be mistaken, given a closer DNA end match to TRBJ2-7. The CDR3 runs to 15 residues. Germline loops: CDR1 SGHRS, CDR2 YFSETQ. This CDR3 reads CASSFTGTGGYEQYF. The CDR3 DNA reads TGCGCCAGCAGCTTCACCGGGACAGGGGGCTACGAGCAGTACTTC.

The chain carries TRBV7-2 and TRBJ2-2, with 9 bases fitting TRBD2. Per the germline V gene, CDR1 is SGHTA and CDR2 is FQGNSA. The CDR3 sequence is 16 residues long. V lost 8 bases and J lost 2; bases outside the gene matches: 9. CDR3 sequence: CASGRGTSPNTGELFF. The CDR3 DNA sequence: TGTGCCAGCGGCCGGGGGACTAGCCCAAACACCGGGGAGCTGTTTTTT.

The chain combines TRBV7-8 with TRBJ1-1; D may be TRBD1 (5 bases). V was shortened by 5 bases and J by 1 base, with 17 bases between the two germline ends. CDR3 length: 16 residues. CDR1 SGHVS and CDR2 FQNEAQ come from the germline V gene. CDR3 nucleotide sequence: TGTGCCAGCAGCCGGTTGTCGGGACTCGGGAACACTGAAGCTTTCTTT. This translates into CASSRLSGLGNTEAFF.

The chain recombines TRBV7-8 with TRBJ2-5, with 7 bases matching TRBD2. The CDR3 contains 16 residues. Germline V gene lookup returns CDR1 SGHVS and CDR2 FQNEAQ. V lost 6 bases to trimming and J lost 5 bases; unmatched junction nucleotides: 15. CDR3 residues: CASRFFRGSLRETQYF. The CDR3 region has the DNA TGTGCCAGCAGGTTTTTTCGCGGGAGCTTGAGGGAGACCCAGTACTTC.

The J gene is TRBJ2-2, the V gene TRBV18; tentative D call: TRBD1 (6 bases). Trimming stripped 0 bases from V and 5 bases from J, with 10 bases between. Germline V gene lookup returns CDR1 KGHSH and CDR2 LQKENI. The CDR3 extends over 15 amino acids. Here the CDR3 reads CASSPPETGTGELFF. The CDR3, as DNA: TGTGCCAGCTCACCACCTGAGACAGGAACCGGGGAGCTGTTTTTT.

This chain joins TRBV13 and TRBJ2-1; TRBD1 agrees at 8 bases. V shed 6 bases and J 8 bases; nucleotides not matched to a gene: 3. Germline assignment: CDR1 PRHDT and CDR2 FYEKMQ (reference sequence). This CDR3 has 12 residues. In DNA, the CDR3 is TGTGCCAGCAGAGGACAGGGTTATGAGCAGTTCTTC. This codes for CASRGQGYEQFF.